The present T cell receptor beta chain was sequenced within a study of control samples from healthy donors and cancer patients. V lost 0 bases to trimming and J lost 5 bases, with 16 bases between them. This CDR3 region has 16 residues. Per germline, CDR1 MNHEY and CDR2 SVGEGT. Clones were read by immunoSEQ multiplex PCR, and TCRdb kept only the in-frame ones, dropping some. The sample records around 110,000 clones, 88% being singletons. The gene calls are TRBV6-2 or TRBV6-3 and TRBJ1-1; maybe TRBD1 (6 bases). The clonotype originates from a woman aged 70-85 years in good health. Sequencing input: blood. The DNA for the CDR3 is TGTGCCAGCAGTTACTCGATATGGGGGGCGCGGACTGAAGCTTTCTTT. This translates into CASSYSIWGARTEAFF.